A single sample is the source of the 24 T cell receptor beta chains below, sequenced in a study of blood T cell repertoires in COVID-19 (dated by TCRdb to 2020 to 2022). Libraries came from the immunoSEQ multiplex PCR assay. Drawn from immuneACCESS, this table holds only the in-frame rearrangements with V and J called that TCRdb kept. Clones are partly lost; checked studies trace under half to an unresolved V gene and leave the rest unexplained. This sample comprises about 370,000 clones, roughly nine tenths of them detected only once. The ten most abundant clones make up roughly 1% of the sample. The material sequenced was PBMCs or T cells enriched from blood (not recorded which). These receptors were taken from a man between 18 and 35 years old who had recovered from COVID-19.

The J gene is TRBJ2-5, the V gene TRBV7-5; the D call in the table, TRBD1, was not verified against the DNA. TRBV7-5 counts as a pseudogene. This CDR3 has 14 residues. The CDR3 region is CARSKNTGEETQYF. CDR3 DNA sequence: TGTGCCAGAAGTAAAAATACAGGAGAAGAGACCCAGTACTTC.

Only one count was recorded for this clone. The chain combines TRBV29-1 with TRBJ2-3; TRBD1 aligns across 9 bases. Germline V lookup: CDR1 SQVTM, CDR2 ANQGSEA. After removal of 4 bases from V and 0 bases from J, the junction contained 5 bases not matched to a gene. The CDR3 has 15 amino acids. DNA of the CDR3: TGCAGCGTTGGGGGACAGGGTCTTAGCACAGATACGCAGTATTTT. Translated: CSVGGQGLSTDTQYF.

Remarks on this clone: A read error may be the cause here, since a much bigger clone is one base away. The chain links TRBV7-9 to TRBJ1-1; possibly TRBD1 for D (6 bases). CDR1 and CDR2 from the germline V gene are SEHNR and FQNEAQ (reference sequence). Trimming pared 3 bases from V and 1 base from J, leaving 6 bases between. The CDR3 spans 13 residues. CDR3 sequence (DNA): TGTGCCAGCAGCTTGGACAGGAACACTGAAGCTTTCTTT. Residues: CASSLDRNTEAFF.

This rearrangement joins TRBV5-5 to TRBJ2-5; 9 bases map to TRBD1. V was clipped by 0 bases and J by 4 bases; unmatched bases: 4. The CDR3 contains 15 residues. Germline V lookup: CDR1 SGHKS, CDR2 YYEKEE (reference sequence). Here the CDR3 DNA reads TGTGCCAGCAGCTTGGTTGGGACAGGGCCAGAGACCCAGTACTTC. It translates to CASSLVGTGPETQYF. Variable domain in full (rest from reference TRBV5-5 and TRBJ2-5): DAGVTQSPTHLIKTRGQQVTLRCSPISGHKSVSWYQQVLGQGPQFIFQYYEKEERGRGNFPDRFSARQFPNYSSELNVNALLLGDSALYLCASSLVGTGPETQYFGPGTRLLVL.

The chain couples TRBV27 to TRBJ1-5; 9 bases line up with TRBD1. The CDR3 spans 15 residues. The germline CDR1 and CDR2 sequences are MNHEY and SMNVEV (reference sequence). Trimming took 5 bases from V and 3 from J; bases not matched to a gene: 5. CDR3 in amino acids: CASSINRGLNQPQHF. DNA of the CDR3: TGTGCCAGCAGTATAAACAGGGGGCTCAATCAGCCCCAGCATTTT.

This clone was seen a few times. In DNA, the CDR3 is TGTGCCAGTAGTCCTGGGGGAGGGTTCGGATCAGAGACCCAGTACTTC. It codes for CASSPGGGFGSETQYF. The chain employs TRBV19 and TRBJ2-5, with 7 bases that match TRBD2. Germline V lookup: CDR1 LNHDA, CDR2 SQIVND (reference sequence). This CDR3 is 16 amino acids long. Trimming cost V 5 bases and J 4 bases; bases outside gene matches: 13.

This rearrangement joins TRBV5-1 to TRBJ2-1; perhaps TRBD2 as D (6 bases). With 4 bases removed from V and 2 bases from J, the gap between germline ends came to 10 bases. Germline V gene data show CDR1 as SGHRS and CDR2 as YFSETQ. CDR3 size: 14 residues. CDR3 region: CASSGSGAYNEQFF. The CDR3 DNA is TGCGCCAGCAGCGGTAGCGGAGCCTACAATGAGCAGTTCTTC.

This clone showed up just once. The chain has TRBV3-1 (or the pseudogene TRBV3-2) and TRBJ2-1; no firm D call. Germline values: CDR1 LGHDT, CDR2 YNNKEL (reference sequence). The CDR3 is 14 residues long. V gave up 1 base and J gave up 10 bases, with 14 bases separating them. CDR3 sequence (DNA): TGTGCCAGCAGCCAAGCGGGTCAGACCTCGGAGCAGTTCTTC. Translation: CASSQAGQTSEQFF.

The CDR3 DNA is TGTGCCAGCAGGGGACTAGCGGGAATGGGAGATACGCAGTATTTT. Protein sequence: CASRGLAGMGDTQYF. The rearrangement joins TRBV28 to TRBJ2-3; 13 positions agree with TRBD2. With V trimmed by 6 bases and J by 5 bases, 5 bases remained unmatched. The CDR3 runs to 15 residues. Germline V gene data show CDR1 as MDHEN and CDR2 as SYDVKM. Using reference TRBV28 and TRBJ2-3 for the parts outside the CDR3, the full variable domain is DVKVTQSSRYLVKRTGEKVFLECVQDMDHENMFWYRQDPGLGLRLIYFSYDVKMKEKGDIPEGYSVSREKKERFSLILESASTNQTSMYLCASRGLAGMGDTQYFGPGTRLTVL.

The chain combines TRBV6-6 with TRBJ2-3; 10 bases match TRBD1. Germline V CDR1 and CDR2: MNHNY, SVGAGI (reference sequence). There are 17 residues in the CDR3. V shed 5 bases, J shed 3 bases, and the junction held 11 bases outside the gene matches. Written as DNA, the CDR3 is TGTGCCAGCAGTCGCTCTGTTTCGGGACAGGGGACAGATACGCAGTATTTT. Residues: CASSRSVSGQGTDTQYF.

The chain uses TRBV19 and TRBJ1-1, with D possibly being TRBD1 (6 bases). The germline gives CDR1 LNHDA, CDR2 SQIVND (reference sequence). This CDR3 is built from 13 residues. Trimming pared 1 base from V and 7 bases from J, leaving 10 bases between. CDR3 sequence (DNA): TGTGCCAGTAGTATAGTAAGGGGGAGTGAAGCTTTCTTT. Its translation is CASSIVRGSEAFF. The variable domain in full, with the rest retrieved from reference TRBV19 and TRBJ1-1, is DGGITQSPKYLFRKEGQNVTLSCEQNLNHDAMYWYRQDPGQGLRLIYYSQIVNDFQKGDIAEGYSVSREKKESFPLTVTSAQKNPTAFYLCASSIVRGSEAFFGQGTRLTVV.

This chain links TRBV13 with TRBJ2-1, with D uncertain. Trimming pared 2 bases from V and 0 bases from J, leaving 11 bases between. The CDR3 totals 16 residues. The germline gives CDR1 PRHDT, CDR2 FYEKMQ (reference sequence). CDR3 loop: CASSLFSKSSYNEQFF. The CDR3 nucleotides read TGTGCCAGCAGCTTATTTAGCAAGAGCTCCTACAATGAGCAGTTCTTC.

The CDR3 DNA reads as TGTGCCAGCAGCTTGAATAGCGGGGGGACCAACACCGGGGAGCTGTTTTTT. Residues: CASSLNSGGTNTGELFF. The chain couples TRBV5-4 to TRBJ2-2, with 10 positions matching TRBD2. V shed 1 base, J shed 2 bases, and the junction held 5 bases outside the gene matches. Germline CDR1 is SGHNT and CDR2 is YYREEE (reference sequence). The length of the CDR3 is 17 residues.

The chain is built from TRBV19 and TRBJ1-5; the match to TRBD1 covers 8 bases. CDR3 length: 13 residues. V dropped 7 bases and J dropped 4; count of bases not matched to a gene: 3. Germline V CDR1 and CDR2: LNHDA, SQIVND (reference sequence). CDR3 nucleotides: TGTGCCAGTAACGACAGGGGAAATCAGCCCCAGCATTTT. It encodes CASNDRGNQPQHF.

This chain connects TRBV21-1 to TRBJ1-1; TRBD1 is the table's D call, not checked against the DNA. TRBV21-1 is recorded as a pseudogene. The CDR3 has 11 amino acids. The CDR3 DNA reads TGTGCCAGCAGCACACAATCTGAAGCTTTCTTT. Protein sequence: CASSTQSEAFF.

The chain couples TRBV5-4 to TRBJ2-3; D may be TRBD2 (7 bases). V dropped 4 bases and J dropped 0 bases, with 15 bases sitting between them. The CDR3 has 16 residues. Germline-derived CDR1 and CDR2 are SGHNT and YYREEE (reference sequence). Written as DNA, the CDR3 is TGTGCCAGCAGCAGTACCCGGGGGGCTAGCACAGATACGCAGTATTTT. Translated: CASSSTRGASTDTQYF.

In the case of this clone: Other DNA variants within this sample encode the same CDR3. V and J are TRBV27 and TRBJ2-7; 7 bases fit TRBD2. Germline assignment: CDR1 MNHEY and CDR2 SMNVEV (reference sequence). The V gene end was trimmed by 2 bases and the J gene end by 2 bases; junction bases not matched to a gene: 3. The CDR3 covers 14 residues. The CDR3 sequence: CASSLGGGAYEQYF. CDR3 bases: TGTGCCAGCAGTTTAGGGGGGGGAGCCTACGAGCAGTACTTC.

The V gene is TRBV6-5, the J gene TRBJ1-2; D is uncertain. CDR1 MNHEY and CDR2 SVGAGI come from the germline V gene. This CDR3 region has 15 residues. Trimming stripped 2 bases from V and 8 bases from J, with 18 bases between. Here the CDR3 reads CASSYQRTMAVGYTF. The CDR3 region has the DNA TGTGCCAGCAGTTACCAGCGAACCATGGCGGTCGGCTACACCTTC.

This rearrangement joins TRBV28 to TRBJ1-1; D remains unclear. Germline CDR1 MDHEN, CDR2 SYDVKM. There are 13 residues in the CDR3. Trimming removed 7 bases at V and 0 bases at J, with 9 bases between. The DNA for the CDR3 is TGTGCCAGCAAACGCGGGTTGAACACTGAAGCTTTCTTT. This sequence encodes CASKRGLNTEAFF.

The V and J genes are TRBV5-1 and TRBJ2-7; TRBD1 aligns across 11 bases. The CDR3 sequence is 15 residues long. Germline trimming cut 5 bases from V and 4 bases from J; bases unmatched to any gene: 8. Germline V lookup: CDR1 SGHRS, CDR2 YFSETQ. The CDR3: CASRPFGQGAYEQYF. In DNA, the CDR3 is TGCGCCAGCAGACCATTCGGACAGGGGGCATACGAGCAGTACTTC. Together with reference TRBV5-1 and TRBJ2-7, the CDR3 gives the full variable domain: KAGVTQTPRYLIKTRGQQVTLSCSPISGHRSVSWYQQTPGQGLQFLFEYFSETQRNKGNFPGRFSGRQFSNSRSEMNVSTLELGDSALYLCASRPFGQGAYEQYFGPGTRLTVT.

The V and J genes are TRBV4-2 and TRBJ2-7; the match to TRBD1 covers 12 bases. V was clipped by 4 bases and J by 4 bases; unmatched bases: 8. The CDR3 covers 16 residues. Germline V gene sequence: CDR1 LGHNA, CDR2 YNFKEQ. The CDR3 nucleotides are TGTGCCAGCAGCCGCCCGGGACAGGGGGCGCGGTACGAGCAGTACTTC. The encoded protein is CASSRPGQGARYEQYF.

V is TRBV6-1 and J is TRBJ2-7; perhaps TRBD1 as D (6 bases). This CDR3 is built from 16 residues. Per germline, CDR1 MNHNS and CDR2 SASEGT. V was clipped by 4 bases and J by 6 bases, with 22 bases between them. As DNA, the CDR3 is TGTGCCAGCAGTGCTACACAGGGAATCTATACGTTCGAGCAGTACTTC. The encoded protein is CASSATQGIYTFEQYF.

This chain links TRBV12-3 or TRBV12-4 with TRBJ1-2; D uncertain. Trimming took 2 bases from V and 1 from J, leaving 5 bases between them. The CDR3 runs to 13 residues. The CDR3 spells CASSLRGNYGYTF. The DNA of the CDR3 is TGTGCCAGCAGTTTACGGGGTAACTATGGCTACACCTTC.

The gene calls are TRBV6-5 and TRBJ2-7; 7 bases are a match to TRBD1. CDR3 length equals 13 residues. Losses at the gene ends were 6 bases for V and 6 bases for J; bases not matched to a gene: 8. From germline, CDR1 is MNHEY and CDR2 SVGAGI. CDR3 bases: TGTGCCAGCAGGAGACAGGGACGTGGCGAGCAGTACTTC. Translation gives CASRRQGRGEQYF.